The present T cell receptor (beta chain) was sequenced within a study of cytomegalovirus exposure and HLA in healthy donors. Study in general: From around 180 million T cells, an earlier analysis saw 110 million or so unique TCR beta sequences. Study-wide findings and caveats: DRB1 showed the most TCR associations and HLA-C the fewest in a later analysis, as rates varied by HLA locus.

Of note for this clone: Its antigen remains unknown.

The V gene's germline CDR1 is SNHLY and CDR2 FYNNEI. V trimming: 9 bases; J trimming: 11 bases; junction bases outside the gene matches: 9. CDR3 length equals 12 residues. Vbeta (60) and Jbeta (13) primers were used in the PCR. Clones were read by immunoSEQ multiplex PCR, and TCRdb kept only the in-frame ones, dropping some. Of around 150,000 clones detected, under 75% appear once; the ten largest clones hold less than 8.5%. This chain links TRBV2 with TRBJ1-5, with 8 bases aligning to TRBD1. Sequenced sample: PBMCs. The source is a man aged 35 to 55 in good health and CMV-seropositive. Here the CDR3 reads CASGTGLRAQHF. CDR3 sequence (DNA): TGTGCCAGTGGGACAGGCTTAAGGGCCCAGCATTTT.